This T cell receptor beta chain was sequenced in a study of blood T cell repertoires in COVID-19. Study details: Sites across the United States, Italy and Spain contributed samples from acute and convalescent COVID-19.

The authors' processing: Nucleated cell counts were estimated from reference gene primer amplification. Generated by immunoSEQ multiplex PCR, the TCRdb table keeps only in-frame clones and is missing some. V and J calls and clone size are given by that table; D and trimming were obtained from the DNA. Here the sample spans 430,000 or so clones, around 89% being singletons. All recovered Cohort 3 donors got two negative PCRs, got clearance, or saw symptom resolution. The sequencing sample was made of PBMCs or T cells enriched from blood (not recorded which). The receptor was derived from a woman aged 40 to 50 who had recovered from COVID-19.

Written as DNA, the CDR3 is TGCGCCAGCAGCCAAGAAGCGTCCGAGACAGGGGGCGTAGAGACCCAGTACTTC. Protein product: CASSQEASETGGVETQYF. The J gene is TRBJ2-5, the V gene TRBV4-3; TRBD1 matches 10 bases. The length of the CDR3 is 18 residues. Trimming took 0 bases from V and 4 from J; bases not matched to a gene: 11. The germline V gene encodes CDR1 LGHNA and CDR2 YSLEER.